This T cell receptor beta chain was sequenced during a study of T-cell reconstitution after alpha-beta-depleted transplantation in children (dated by TCRdb to the mid-2010s). Regarding the complete study: Using TCR repertoire profiling, the study quantitatively followed how T-cell immune reconstitution unfolded in children after TCRalphabeta/CD19-depleted allogeneic hematopoietic cell transplantation. Study-level results and caveats: In some patients, high TCRbeta diversity at day 60 was attributed to recipient T cells and intrathymic progenitors that had survived conditioning. The apparently early alphabetaT-cell count recovery about two months after transplant was reportedly dependent on only several hundred rapidly expanded clones derived from non-depleted graft cells. Over subsequent months, a decline in hyperexpanded clone frequencies was noted, and after one year, T-cell counts and TCRbeta diversity were mostly ascribed to newly produced T cells.

Libraries came from PCR. The instrument was an Illumina HiSeq 2500. TCR libraries were prepared with molecular barcoding, using unique molecular identifiers to normalize TCRbeta repertoire quantification. TCRdb reprocessing: public reads trimmed at Q25 with fastp, clones called with MiXCR, in-frame beta chains kept. CDR3 protein duplicates are merged, each entry listing the most common genes and DNA. This sample gives roughly 120,000 distinct CDR3 sequences in total; under 25% of them show up just once. The top ten clonotypes cover about 10% of the sample. The sample's treatment or condition label, in plain terms: allogeneic hematopoietic cell transplantation with graft depleted of TCRalphabeta T cells and CD19 B cells. Transplant recipients were children who received TCRalphabeta/CD19-depleted allogeneic hematopoietic cell grafts. The germline V gene (reference sequence) specifies SEHNR as CDR1 and FQNEAQ as CDR2. Relative to germline, V is missing 1 base and J is missing 4 bases, with 5 bases of the junction outside any gene match. The CDR3 runs 16 amino acids, cysteine and phenylalanine included. The CDR3 DNA has 48 bases and is translated from base 1.

This clonotype has a single count. This clone's antigen is unknown. Nothing much larger sits one base from this clone, and base qualities are not available. Just one read gives weak support. This sequence was found in a male patient aged 2 to 10 who had a stem cell transplant for chronic granulomatous disease, so the T cells may come from the graft donor. This sequence uses TRBV7-9 and TRBJ2-1, with 9 central nucleotides matching TRBD2. Source: PBMCs, mostly from graft donor cells, taken 180 days after TCRalphabeta/CD19-depleted stem cell transplant. The nucleotide sequence reads as follows: TGTGCCAGCAGCTTAGTTGTTAGCGGGAGTTACAATGAGCAGTTCTTC. Its protein product is CASSLVVSGSYNEQFF.